The clone carrying this T cell receptor beta chain was observed a handful of times. Its antigen is undetermined. This sample was taken from a study of cytomegalovirus exposure and HLA in healthy donors. Broader study findings: Later analysis found that TCR beta chains associated with HLA were more clonally expanded than other, equally common chains. Rare sequences made up most TCRs, while some public TCRs were found in many donors. It was taken for granted in presence/absence analyses that sequencing depth across donors was roughly uniform.

The PCR employed 60 Vbeta primers together with 13 Jbeta primers. Sequencing was performed with immunoSEQ multiplex PCR; in TCRdb, only in-frame clones are kept and a portion is missing. This sample carries some 13,000 clones, 55% to 75% of them seen once, and the ten largest clones take approximately 15%. Germline lookup yields CDR1 MDHEN and CDR2 SYDVKM. The V end lost 4 bases, the J end lost 0 bases, and 10 bases lay between the germline ends. The CDR3 has 14 residues. Sequenced: PBMCs. The chain combines TRBV28 with TRBJ2-7; D is perhaps TRBD2 (6 bases). The clonotype was recovered from a woman between 50 and 59 years old in good health and CMV-seropositive. CDR3 DNA sequence: TGTGCCAGCAGTTCCTGGACTAACTCCTACGAGCAGTACTTC. It is translated as CASSSWTNSYEQYF.